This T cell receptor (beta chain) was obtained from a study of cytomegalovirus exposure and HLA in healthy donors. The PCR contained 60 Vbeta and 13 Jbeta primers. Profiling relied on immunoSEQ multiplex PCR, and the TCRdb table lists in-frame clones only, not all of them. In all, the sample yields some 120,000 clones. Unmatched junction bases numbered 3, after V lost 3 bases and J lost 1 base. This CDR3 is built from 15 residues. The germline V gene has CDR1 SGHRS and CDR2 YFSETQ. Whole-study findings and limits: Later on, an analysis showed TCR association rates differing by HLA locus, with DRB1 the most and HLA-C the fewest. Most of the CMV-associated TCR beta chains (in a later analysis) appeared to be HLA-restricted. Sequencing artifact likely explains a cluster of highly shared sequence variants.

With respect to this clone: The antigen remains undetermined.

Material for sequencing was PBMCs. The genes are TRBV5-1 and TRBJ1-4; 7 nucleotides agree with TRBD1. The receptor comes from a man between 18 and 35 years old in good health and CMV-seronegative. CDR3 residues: CASSWDSRTNEKLFF. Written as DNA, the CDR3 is TGCGCCAGCAGCTGGGACAGCCGAACTAATGAAAAACTGTTTTTT.